This TCR beta chain was captured by sequencing in a study of blood T cell repertoires in COVID-19. The overall study: Samples taken during acute and convalescent COVID-19 were collected in the United States, Italy and Spain.

The CDR3 totals 14 residues. V trimming: 5 bases; J trimming: 10 bases; junction bases outside the gene matches: 7. Germline values: CDR1 LGHDT, CDR2 YNNKEL (reference sequence). Per the study methods: Estimated nucleated cell counts came from reference gene primer amplification. Generated by immunoSEQ multiplex PCR, the TCRdb table keeps only in-frame clones and is missing some. V and J calls and clone size follow that table, whereas D and trimming were derived from the DNA. The sample has about 89,000 clones; about four fifths are singletons. Sequencing was carried out using peripheral blood. V gene TRBV3-1 (or the pseudogene TRBV3-2) combines with J gene TRBJ2-1; 11 bases are shared with TRBD2. The source of this sequence is a man aged 65-85 years with COVID-19, enrolled during active disease. CDR3 nucleotide sequence: TGTGCCAGCAGCTACTCCGGGACTAGCGGAGAGCAGTTCTTC. This encodes CASSYSGTSGEQFF.